This TCR beta chain derives from a study of spatial heterogeneity in lung cancer. Study background: Raw sequencing reads included, on average, more than eight appearances of each unique TCR and UMI combination. Findings and caveats of the study: At tumor resection, ubiquitous expanded TCRs were detected in blood more often than later.

MiXCR, run by TCRdb on the 5' RACE reads, gives a single entry per CDR3 protein. The sample consists of 60,000 to 90,000 distinct CDR3 sequences, roughly 14% of them appearing once. Time point denoted: sample taken at primary tumor resection. From tumor, nontumor lung or frozen PBMC, whole RNA was taken unsorted for sequencing. Samples came from 72 TRACERx patients with untreated early-stage lung cancer. The table lists this clonotype with many counts. Its target is unknown. The CDR3 runs to 12 residues. Trimming cost V 4 bases and J 4 bases, with 10 bases left between them. The V gene's germline CDR1 is SQVTM and CDR2 ANQGSEA.

The receptor was isolated from a male donor with early-stage non-small cell lung cancer. The chain combines TRBV29-1 with TRBJ2-5, with D possibly called TRBD1 or TRBD2 (6 bases each). The input for sequencing was PBMCs, taken at surgery. The CDR3 DNA reads as TGCAGCGTTGGGAGGGGGACAGAGACCCAGTACTTC. It yields the protein CSVGRGTETQYF.